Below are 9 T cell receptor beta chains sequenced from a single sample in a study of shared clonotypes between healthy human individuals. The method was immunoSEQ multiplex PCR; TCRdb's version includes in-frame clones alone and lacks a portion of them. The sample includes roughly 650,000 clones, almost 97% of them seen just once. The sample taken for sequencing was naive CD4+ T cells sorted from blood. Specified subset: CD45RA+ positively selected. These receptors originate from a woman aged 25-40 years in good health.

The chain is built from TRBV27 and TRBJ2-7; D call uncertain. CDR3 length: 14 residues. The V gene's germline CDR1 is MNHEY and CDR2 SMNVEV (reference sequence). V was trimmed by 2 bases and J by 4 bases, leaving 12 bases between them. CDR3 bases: TGTGCCAGCAGTTTAGATGCAGACCCGTACGAGCAGTACTTC. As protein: CASSLDADPYEQYF.

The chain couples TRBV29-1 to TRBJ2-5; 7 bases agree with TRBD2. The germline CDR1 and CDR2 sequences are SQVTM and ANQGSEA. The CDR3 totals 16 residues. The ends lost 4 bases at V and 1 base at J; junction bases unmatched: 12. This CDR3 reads CSVVRPQAGSQETQYF. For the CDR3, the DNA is TGCAGCGTTGTGAGACCACAAGCGGGGTCCCAAGAGACCCAGTACTTC.

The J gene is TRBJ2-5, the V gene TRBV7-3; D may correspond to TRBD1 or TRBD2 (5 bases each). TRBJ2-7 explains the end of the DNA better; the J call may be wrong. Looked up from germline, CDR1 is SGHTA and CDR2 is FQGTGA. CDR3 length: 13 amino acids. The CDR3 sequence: CASSLRGNYEQYF. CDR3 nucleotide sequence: TGTGCCAGCAGCTTAAGGGGGAACTACGAGCAGTACTTC.

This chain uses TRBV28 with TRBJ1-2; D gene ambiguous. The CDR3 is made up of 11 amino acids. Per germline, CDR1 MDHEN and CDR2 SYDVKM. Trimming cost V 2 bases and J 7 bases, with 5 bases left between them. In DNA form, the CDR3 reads TGTGCCAGCAGTTTAGAGTTTGGCTACACCTTC. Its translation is CASSLEFGYTF.

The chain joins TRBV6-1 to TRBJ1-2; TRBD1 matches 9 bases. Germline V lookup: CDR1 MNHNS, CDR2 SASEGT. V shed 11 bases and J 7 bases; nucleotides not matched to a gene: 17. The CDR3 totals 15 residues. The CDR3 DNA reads TGTGCCGGCTCCATCCGGGACAGGGAGCTAAGTGGCTACACCTTC. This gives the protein CAGSIRDRELSGYTF.

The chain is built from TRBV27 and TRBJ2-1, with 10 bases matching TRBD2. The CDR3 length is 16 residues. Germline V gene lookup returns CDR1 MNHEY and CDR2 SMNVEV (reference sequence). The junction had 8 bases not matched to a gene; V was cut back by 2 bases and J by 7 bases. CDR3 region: CASSLEGAGGANEQFF. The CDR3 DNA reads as TGTGCCAGCAGTTTAGAAGGAGCGGGAGGGGCAAATGAGCAGTTCTTC.

CDR3 amino acids: CASSAGDRASSYEQYF. DNA of the CDR3: TGTGCCAGCAGCGCGGGGGACAGGGCTTCCTCCTACGAGCAGTACTTC. The chain couples TRBV9 to TRBJ2-7; TRBD1 matches 9 bases. Germline V gives CDR1 SGDLS, CDR2 YYNGEE. V lost 3 bases and J lost 0; bases outside the gene matches: 7. The CDR3 loop spans 16 amino acids.

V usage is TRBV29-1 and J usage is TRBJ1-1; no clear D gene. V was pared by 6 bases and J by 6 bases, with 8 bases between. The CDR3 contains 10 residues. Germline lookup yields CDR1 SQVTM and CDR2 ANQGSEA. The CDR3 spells CSVHGAEAFF. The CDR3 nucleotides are TGCAGCGTCCATGGGGCTGAAGCTTTCTTT.

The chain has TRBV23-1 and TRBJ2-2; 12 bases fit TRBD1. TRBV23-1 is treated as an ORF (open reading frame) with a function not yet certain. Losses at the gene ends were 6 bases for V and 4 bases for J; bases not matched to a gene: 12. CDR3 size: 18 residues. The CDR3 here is CASSPTHRDRGRTGELFF. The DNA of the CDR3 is TGCGCCAGCAGCCCAACCCACCGGGACAGGGGGCGCACCGGGGAGCTGTTTTTT.